This is a list of T cell receptor beta chains from one sample in a study of CD8 T cells in ankylosing spondylitis. Each CDR3 protein gets one entry after TCRdb re-called the 5' RACE reads with MiXCR. The sample shows around 330,000 distinct CDR3 sequences, around 10% of them seen only once. Specimen: blood, either unsorted or a sorted T cell fraction (not recorded which). The receptors originated from a female donor with ankylosing spondylitis or in good health (not recorded which). Each CDR3 is given with its conserved first and last residue. A D gene is named only where the DNA matches it firmly.

CASSQESRKSRGETQYF TRBJ2-5 TRBV4-2 NA
CSAEDRASYTQYF TRBJ2-3 TRBV20-1 TRBD1
CASSVDYATNEKLFF TRBJ1-4 TRBV9 NA
CSARVLTSGDYNNEQFF TRBJ2-1 TRBV20-1 TRBD2
CATSDRRPGAGDTQYF TRBJ2-3 TRBV24-1 NA
CASSLVPSSSNEQFF TRBJ2-1 TRBV7-6 NA
CSASPTSGGYEQYF TRBJ2-7 TRBV20-1 TRBD2
CATADRDEKLFF TRBJ1-4 TRBV6-6 TRBD1
CASSGNSNYGYTF TRBJ1-2 TRBV2 NA
CASSYQRGLKNIQYF TRBJ2-4 TRBV6-5 NA
CASSLGPWGTGELFF TRBJ2-2 TRBV5-6 NA
CASSGTMGSPLHF TRBJ1-6 TRBV27 NA
CSARAGSDSGNTIYF TRBJ1-3 TRBV20-1 NA
CASSSGDSGDYGYTF TRBJ1-2 TRBV5-1 TRBD1
CASSLAGLGPLYEQYF TRBJ2-7 TRBV5-1 TRBD2
CSAQGLAGTNEQYF TRBJ2-7 TRBV20-1 TRBD2
CSARVGSGRSNEQFF TRBJ2-1 TRBV20-1 TRBD2
CASSFRGGAGELFF TRBJ2-2 TRBV7-2 TRBD2
CASSLEQLLPGQGAALNTEAFF TRBJ1-1 TRBV11-2 TRBD1
CASSPVPGQQETQYF TRBJ2-5 TRBV18 TRBD1
CATSKSRSRADTQYF TRBJ2-3 TRBV15 NA
CASRGYTGELFF TRBJ2-2 TRBV7-9 NA
CASSQERQGTDTGERFF TRBJ2-2 TRBV5-1 TRBD1
CASSSGQGSYNDQFF TRBJ2-1 TRBV6-5 TRBD1
CASSFRADQPQHF TRBJ1-5 TRBV12-3/TRBV12-4 NA
CSARRRGELFF TRBJ2-2 TRBV20-1 NA
CSAILQGANSPLHF TRBJ1-6 TRBV20-1 NA
CASRNYPGQRNQPQHF TRBJ1-5 TRBV6-1 TRBD1
CASRDSGTQETQYF TRBJ2-5 TRBV28 TRBD2
CAIRGNGGGGSYNEQFF TRBJ2-1 TRBV10-3 NA
CASSPPDYQAFF TRBJ1-1 TRBV16 NA
CASSYDRDPGNTIYF TRBJ1-3 TRBV5-1 TRBD1
CATQYSGGKETQYF TRBJ2-5 TRBV10-2 TRBD2
CASSFGQGETQYF TRBJ2-5 TRBV5-6 NA
CASSIAGAVYNEQFF TRBJ2-1 TRBV19 NA
CSAGTSGVETQYF TRBJ2-5 TRBV20-1 TRBD2
CASSLEDYRTYTDTQYF TRBJ2-3 TRBV5-1 NA
CASSEPSSGSRFDNEQFF TRBJ2-1 TRBV10-1 TRBD2
CASNSGRPSYNEQFF TRBJ2-1 TRBV27 TRBD2
CASSFRYRGDTGELFF TRBJ2-2 TRBV12-3/TRBV12-4 NA
CSVERDTYRYGYTF TRBJ1-2 TRBV29-1 NA
CASSEGGHPPQYF TRBJ2-3 TRBV2 NA
CASSVDSQRGETQYF TRBJ2-5 TRBV9 NA
CASRPGQGSSEQYF TRBJ2-7 TRBV27 TRBD1
CSAGGGATDTQYF TRBJ2-3 TRBV20-1 NA
CASSTLGRLRKRETQYF TRBJ2-5 TRBV12-3/TRBV12-4 NA
CSVLLGTRRNEQFF TRBJ2-1 TRBV29-1 NA
CASSLRREVMDTQYF TRBJ2-3 TRBV5-5 NA
CASSLDRGERYNEQFF TRBJ2-1 TRBV5-6 TRBD1
CASSLYGSNTEAFF TRBJ1-1 TRBV7-9 NA
CAISASGYNEQFF TRBJ2-1 TRBV10-3 TRBD2
CSVAVAKNIQYF TRBJ2-4 TRBV29-1 NA
CASMGLGARDGDTF TRBJ1-2 TRBV27 NA
CSVPGQVYEQYF TRBJ2-7 TRBV20-1 TRBD1
CASSSPTSSRTDTQYF TRBJ2-3 TRBV28 NA
CSATGFEQNTEAFF TRBJ1-1 TRBV20-1 NA
CATSIPTSPLSYNEQFF TRBJ2-1 TRBV15 NA
CASSKERGGPYEQYF TRBJ2-7 TRBV21-1 NA
CASSPNSIGTGPEKLFF TRBJ1-4 TRBV18 TRBD1
CASSPQRTGGEQYF TRBJ2-7 TRBV18 TRBD1